This T cell receptor (beta chain) was identified in a study of OX40 agonist ivuxolimab in advanced cancers. Regarding the research as a whole: The costimulatory receptor OX40 (CD134) was targeted by ivuxolimab, a fully human IgG2 agonistic monoclonal antibody. Intravenous ivuxolimab was administered to patients every 2 weeks at six dose levels: 0.01, 0.1, 0.3, 1.5, 3 and 10 mg/kg. Among the approximately 54 dose-escalation patients, around 19 had hepatocellular carcinoma, about 15 melanoma, 9 renal cell carcinoma and 9 head and neck cancer. In the dose-escalation cohort, 70% to 85% of patients were male, and the mean age was about 55 years, with a range of roughly 20 to 85. Prior anti-PD-1, anti-PD-L1 or anti-CTLA-4 therapy was permitted, and 40% to 50% of dose-escalation patients had received checkpoint inhibitors. Partial responses occurred in three dose-escalation patients, of whom one had hepatocellular carcinoma and two had cutaneous melanoma. Peripheral TCRbeta sequencing was intended to test whether TCR sequence diversity was altered and clonal T-cell expansion was caused by ivuxolimab. The paper covers the monotherapy dose-escalation part of the phase I ivuxolimab trial, which included N ≈ 50 patients. Here is what the overall study found, with its caveats: In partial responders in the 0.1-3.0 mg/kg groups, normalized peripheral clonal expansion was found to be among the lowest, especially among CD8+ T cells. Low levels of normalized T-cell clonal expansion were also seen in some patients who did not respond. The antigen specificity of the clonally expanded peripheral T cells was not determined. After ivuxolimab, more expanded clones were found on average in CD8+ T cells than in CD4+ T cells. At doses of 0.1 to 3.0 mg/kg, clonal expansion of both CD4+ and CD8+ blood T cells was observed from baseline to week 6.

Patients with a history of autoimmune disease or receiving systemic immunosuppression were excluded from the trial. Peripheral blood for TCR sequencing was drawn from every dose cohort at baseline, at cycle 4 day 1 and at cycle 7 day 1. The samples were taken from a phase I, first-in-human, multicenter, open-label dose-escalation trial of ivuxolimab. Adults with locally advanced or metastatic melanoma, renal cell carcinoma, hepatocellular carcinoma or head and neck squamous cell carcinoma were enrolled in the trial. Before TCR sequencing, CD4+ T cells and CD8+ T cells were sorted from peripheral blood as separate populations. V trim: 3 bases; J trim: 5 bases; unmatched bases: 4. The CDR3 goes from the cysteine to the phenylalanine over 15 residues. The retained sequence is limited to the CDR3, 45 bases, with the frame set at the first base. CDR1 MRHNA and CDR2 SNTAGT are derived from the germline V gene.

Comments on this clone: It has no known antigen specificity. No base qualities exist here, and no much larger clone lies one base off it.

Genomic DNA was isolated from the sorted cells so that the TCRbeta CDR3 region could be sequenced. TCRbeta CDR3 regions were sequenced using the immunoSEQ Assay. The immuneACCESS repertoire file appears here via TCRdb, limited to in-frame rearrangements. These files lack a portion of the clones; in checked studies, under half of the deficit traces to unresolved V genes, and the cause of the others is not known. In all, the sample holds approximately 11,000 clones, and roughly 80% of those were seen once. The top ten hold approximately 36% of the sample. The source is an adult with an advanced solid tumor such as melanoma, head and neck, liver or kidney cancer. This material consisted of CD4+ or CD8+ T cells sorted from blood, taken in a trial of the OX40 agonist ivuxolimab. The V and J segments used are TRBV6-4 and TRBJ2-5; a stretch of 12 junction bases matches TRBD1. The DNA reads TGTGCCAGCAGTGAGGGGACAGGGGGCGCGGAGACCCAGTACTTC. The resulting protein is CASSEGTGGAETQYF.